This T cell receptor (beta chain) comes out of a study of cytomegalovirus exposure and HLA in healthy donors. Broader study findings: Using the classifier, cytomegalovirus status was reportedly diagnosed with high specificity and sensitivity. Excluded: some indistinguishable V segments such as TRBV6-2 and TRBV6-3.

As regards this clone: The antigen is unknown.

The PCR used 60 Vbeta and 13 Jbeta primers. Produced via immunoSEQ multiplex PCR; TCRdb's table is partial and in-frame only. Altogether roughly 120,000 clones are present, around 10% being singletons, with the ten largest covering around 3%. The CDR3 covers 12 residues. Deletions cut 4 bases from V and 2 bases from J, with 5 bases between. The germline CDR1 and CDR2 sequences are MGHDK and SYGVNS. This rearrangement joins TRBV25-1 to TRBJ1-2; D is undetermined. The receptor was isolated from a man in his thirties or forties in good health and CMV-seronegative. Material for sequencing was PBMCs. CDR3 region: CASSAHNYGYTF. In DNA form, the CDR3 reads TGTGCCAGCAGTGCACACAACTATGGCTACACCTTC.